These T cell receptor beta chains were read from a single sample in a study of human T cells and chemical hapten exposure. TCRdb re-called the RACE reads through MiXCR, storing one row per CDR3 protein. Here the sample spans 150,000 to 200,000 distinct CDR3 sequences, 28% being singletons. The material was whole blood, obtained in connection with sensitization to the hapten diphenylcyclopropenone (DPC). The receptors were gathered from a woman aged 18-29 years with alopecia areata. Some clones in this sample may be carry-over from other donors' samples. CDR3s include the opening cysteine and the closing phenylalanine or tryptophan.

>TRBJ2-7|13|TRBV4-3
CASSLTSGYEQYF
>TRBJ2-1|15|TRBV4-1
CASSQPGSSYNEQFF
>TRBJ1-4|13|TRBV7-2
CASMPMRGEKLFF
>TRBJ1-2|13|TRBV2
CASNGLGVYGYTF
>TRBJ1-6|17|TRBV4-3
CASSQGIGTGGNSPLHF
>TRBJ2-1|13|TRBV24-1
CATGTGGWNEQFF
>TRBJ2-3|13|TRBV7-3
CASSLPPADTQYF
>TRBJ1-2|13|TRBV27
CASSSLGGDGYTF
>TRBJ2-5|14|TRBV20-1
CSASRTGTGETQYF
>TRBJ2-7|14|TRBV5-1
CASRYGGSGYEQYF
>TRBJ2-7|13|TRBV29-1
CSVGEGPSYEQYF
>TRBJ1-4|14|TRBV6-1
CASSEITLDRKLFF
>TRBJ1-1|14|TRBV7-2
CASSFLQMNTEAFF
>TRBJ1-2|13|TRBV4-3
CASSQVDGTGYTF
>TRBJ2-3|15|TRBV12-3/TRBV12-4
CASSFQGRRGDTQYF
>TRBJ1-1|15|TRBV27
CASSTRRQTNTEAFF
>TRBJ2-3|12|TRBV29-1
CSARGGTDTQYF
>TRBJ2-7|14|TRBV12-3/TRBV12-4
CASNPGGMSYEQYF
>TRBJ2-1|12|TRBV9
CASSGGGNEQFF
>TRBJ2-3|12|TRBV29-1
CSVGGGSDTQYF
>TRBJ1-1|13|TRBV4-2
CASSQSVNTEAFF
>TRBJ2-1|17|TRBV12-3/TRBV12-4
CASSLKKLAGVFNEQFF
>TRBJ2-1|11|TRBV29-1
CSGTDYNEQFF
>TRBJ2-5|12|TRBV10-3
CAIRGGQETQYF
>TRBJ2-7|16|TRBV6-2/TRBV6-3
CASRVSSGTPSLEQYF
>TRBJ2-2|17|TRBV9
CASSVDVRALGAGELFF
>TRBJ2-7|13|TRBV4-3
CASSQERGYEQYF
>TRBJ2-7|14|TRBV29-1
CSVSLKWTGREQYF
>TRBJ2-2|16|TRBV11-1
CASSSRQGISTGELFF
>TRBJ2-7|13|TRBV10-3
CAISDLDTYEQYF
>TRBJ2-1|15|TRBV6-2/TRBV6-3
CASSPGQGVHGEQFF
>TRBJ1-1|14|TRBV18
CASSRDRGNTEAFF
>TRBJ2-1|13|TRBV20-1
CSASGLASNEQFF
>TRBJ2-3|16|TRBV20-1
CSASPMGRVVADTQYF
>TRBJ2-4|17|TRBV20-1
CSARRLAGGEAKNIQYF
>TRBJ2-7|13|TRBV6-5
CASSYSKAYELDF
>TRBJ1-2|11|TRBV3-1
CASSRGDGYTF
>TRBJ2-7|12|TRBV2
CAARDSSYEQYF
>TRBJ2-7|16|TRBV3-1
CASSQDKGRRSYEQYF
>TRBJ2-5|15|TRBV7-9
CASCARAALQETQYF
>TRBJ2-2|18|TRBV11-2
CASSLEPLRAGGAWELFF
>TRBJ1-1|11|TRBV29-1
CSVFTETEAFF
>TRBJ1-1|14|TRBV18
CASSPTDRGSGAFF
>TRBJ2-7|15|TRBV2
CATLGLAGGRNEQYF